Listed here are 25 T cell receptor beta chains from one sample, sequenced in a study of Graves' ophthalmopathy and Graves' hyperthyroidism (dated by TCRdb to 2017 to 2018). Sequencer: Illumina HiSeq 2000. TCR beta CDR3 regions were amplified from RNA transcripts for repertoire sequencing. A first-round RT-PCR used HTBI primers with the Qiagen OneStep RT-PCR kit, followed by a second-round multiplex PCR, size selection and purification. TCRdb reprocessed the public reads (quality trimming at Q25 with fastp, clone calling with MiXCR) and kept in-frame beta chains. Rows are combined by CDR3 protein, so each entry shows the most common genes and DNA. For this sample the table gives approximately 410,000 distinct CDR3 sequences, of which 15% were detected only once. Around 7% of the sample belongs to the ten largest clones. The material sequenced was peripheral blood. The receptors derive from a woman in her late teens or twenties with stable Graves' hyperthyroidism. Donor details come from another sample of the same person, matched by shared clones.

This clonotype was observed at least ten times. The chain employs TRBV6-4 and TRBJ2-7, with D possibly being TRBD1 (6 bases). From germline, CDR1 is MRHNA and CDR2 SNTAGT. Trimming removed 6 bases at V and 0 bases at J, with 21 bases between. This CDR3 is 17 amino acids long. CDR3: CASSDRARDTSSYEQYF. The CDR3 DNA reads as TGTGCCAGCAGCGACCGTGCGAGGGACACCAGCTCCTACGAGCAGTACTTC.

The table lists this clonotype with many counts. V gene TRBV6-4 combines with J gene TRBJ1-1; D perhaps matches TRBD1 (5 bases). With 4 bases removed from V and 2 bases from J, the gap between germline ends came to 8 bases. This CDR3 has 13 residues. Looked up from germline, CDR1 is MRHNA and CDR2 is SNTAGT. CDR3: CASSVDSNTEAFF. The CDR3 nucleotides read TGTGCCAGCAGTGTTGACAGTAACACTGAAGCTTTCTTT.

For this clonotype: A much larger clone is a single base away; this may be a read error. The rearrangement uses TRBV19 and TRBJ2-5, with TRBD2 as a possible D gene (6 bases). This CDR3 has 14 residues. The V gene's germline CDR1 is LNHDA and CDR2 SQIVND (reference sequence). V lost 4 bases, J lost 5 bases, and 14 bases lay in between. The CDR3 is CASSSRWGEETQYF. The CDR3 DNA is TGTGCCAGTAGTAGTCGGTGGGGGGAGGAGACCCAGTACTTC.

This clonotype occurred many times. The rearrangement links TRBV7-9 to TRBJ2-7, with D perhaps TRBD2 (5 bases). CDR1 SEHNR and CDR2 FQNEAQ come from the germline V gene (reference sequence). V dropped 5 bases and J dropped 3 bases, with 14 bases sitting between them. This CDR3 has 14 amino acids. CDR3 sequence (DNA): TGTGCCAGCAGCCCAGTCCTAGAGGGCTACGAGCAGTACTTC. As protein: CASSPVLEGYEQYF.

Comments on this clonotype: A much larger clone differs by one base, so this may be a read error. The chain joins TRBV27 to TRBJ1-1, with D perhaps matching TRBD1 (5 bases). CDR1 MNHEY and CDR2 SMNVEV come from the germline V gene (reference sequence). The CDR3 has 15 residues. The CDR3 nucleotides read TGTGCCAGCACCTCCGACAGTCTAAGTAACACTGAAGCTTGCTTT. This sequence encodes CASTSDSLSNTEACF.

This clonotype was seen many times. The rearrangement uses TRBV13 and TRBJ2-5; a possible D gene is TRBD1 (5 bases). The germline V gene encodes CDR1 PRHDT and CDR2 FYEKMQ (reference sequence). The V gene lost 3 bases and the J gene lost 1 base, with 9 bases spanning the gap. This CDR3 region has 14 residues. This CDR3 is CASSFRQIQETQYF. The CDR3 bases are TGTGCCAGCAGCTTCCGACAGATCCAAGAGACCCAGTACTTC. The full variable domain, completed using reference TRBV13 and TRBJ2-5, is AAGVIQSPRHLIKEKRETATLKCYPIPRHDTVYWYQQGPGQDPQFLISFYEKMQSDKGSIPDRFSAQQFSDYHSELNMSSLELGDSALYFCASSFRQIQETQYFGPGTRLLVL.

The chain uses TRBV30 and TRBJ1-1; 7 nucleotides match TRBD1. V shed 2 bases and J 5 bases; nucleotides not matched to a gene: 2. The CDR3 runs 12 residues. CDR1 and CDR2 (germline): GTSNPN, SVGIG (reference sequence). CDR3 sequence: CAWSSGGTEAFF. CDR3 coding DNA: TGTGCCTGGAGTTCAGGGGGGACTGAAGCTTTCTTT.

V gene TRBV20-1 combines with J gene TRBJ1-1, with 7 bases matching TRBD1. Unmatched junction bases numbered 9, after V lost 4 bases and J lost 4 bases. Germline V gene data show CDR1 as DFQATT and CDR2 as SNEGSKA (reference sequence). The CDR3 runs to 14 residues. The DNA for the CDR3 is TGCAGTGCTACCTCAGGGGGGTTGGCCACTGAAGCTTTCTTT. As protein: CSATSGGLATEAFF.

There are many counts of this clonotype. The genes are TRBV6-1 and TRBJ1-1; 9 bases line up with TRBD1. Germline loops: CDR1 MNHNS, CDR2 SASEGT. The CDR3 has 17 amino acids. The J segment lost 0 bases and the V segment lost 3 bases, leaving 8 bases of the junction unmatched. The CDR3, as DNA: TGTGCCAGCAGTGAGAAACAGGGGGCGAGGATGAACACTGAAGCTTTCTTT. This encodes CASSEKQGARMNTEAFF.

This clonotype was picked up one time. The CDR3 carries no conserved terminal phenylalanine or tryptophan, so it likely arises from a read error. The chain combines TRBV4-3 with TRBJ2-7; no definite D call. From germline, CDR1 is LGHNA and CDR2 YSLEER. Trimming stripped 0 bases from V and 0 bases from J, with 12 bases between. The CDR3 has 16 amino acids. Here the CDR3 reads CASSQDHVGLSYEQYY. The CDR3 bases are TGCGCCAGCAGCCAAGATCACGTGGGCCTCTCCTACGAGCAGTACTAC.

This clonotype was seen at least ten times. The chain combines TRBV6-5 with TRBJ2-5, with D perhaps TRBD1 or TRBD2 (6 bases each). Germline V lookup: CDR1 MNHEY, CDR2 SVGAGI. Trimming pared 4 bases from V and 5 bases from J, leaving 17 bases between. This CDR3 is built from 15 residues. Here the CDR3 reads CASSSFGGDGETQYF. The CDR3 coding sequence is TGTGCCAGCAGTTCCTTCGGGGGCGACGGGGAGACCCAGTACTTC.

CDR3 in amino acids: CASTRTGVNQPQHF. The CDR3 DNA reads as TGTGCCAGCACCCGGACAGGGGTCAATCAGCCCCAGCATTTT. This sequence joins TRBV12-3 or TRBV12-4 and TRBJ1-5, with 9 bases fitting TRBD1. There are 14 residues in the CDR3. The ends lost 7 bases at V and 3 bases at J; junction bases unmatched: 4.

In this sample, this clonotype turned up a few times. In DNA form, the CDR3 reads TGTGCCAGTACCTCGACCGGGACAGCAATTAATCAGCCCCAGCATTTT. Encoded protein: CASTSTGTAINQPQHF. The rearrangement joins TRBV19 to TRBJ1-5; 7 nucleotides align to TRBD1. CDR3 length: 16 amino acids. The germline gives CDR1 LNHDA, CDR2 SQIVND (reference sequence). V lost 7 bases, J lost 4 bases, and 13 bases stayed unmatched.

This clonotype was seen ten or more times. The chain recombines TRBV6-1 with TRBJ2-2, with TRBD2 as a possible D gene (5 bases). This CDR3 spans 16 amino acids. CDR1 is MNHNS, CDR2 SASEGT, per germline. V was trimmed by 7 bases and J by 0 bases, leaving 15 bases between them. The CDR3 DNA sequence: TGTGCCAGCATGGGAGTTTTCCTCGCGAACACCGGGGAGCTGTTTTTT. This codes for CASMGVFLANTGELFF.

This clonotype was seen a few times. The chain employs TRBV29-1 and TRBJ2-7; a weak D match, TRBD1 (6 bases). CDR3 length: 13 residues. CDR1 is SQVTM and CDR2 is ANQGSEA in the germline V gene. Between the trimmed V and J ends, which lost 4 bases and 3 bases, there was a span of 13 bases. The CDR3 DNA sequence: TGCAGCGTTGTGGGGCAGGGGATCTACGAGCAGTACTTC. The encoded protein is CSVVGQGIYEQYF.

This clonotype has a count of ten or more. Mismatch with germline at one junction end may stem from a read error. This chain joins TRBV12-3 or TRBV12-4 and TRBJ1-2; TRBD1 might be the D (6 bases). CDR3 size: 13 residues. As DNA, the CDR3 is TGTGCCAGCAGTTTACTACAGGGTAATGGCCACACCTTC. Translated, it gives CASSLLQGNGHTF.

This clonotype was seen at least ten times. V usage is TRBV6-1 and J usage is TRBJ2-7; possibly TRBD2 for D (6 bases). The CDR3 has 16 residues. Germline CDR1 is MNHNS and CDR2 is SASEGT. Trimming removed 6 bases at V and 0 bases at J, with 18 bases between. CDR3 in amino acids: CASSSDLGGSSYEQYF. DNA for the CDR3: TGTGCCAGCAGCTCAGATCTTGGGGGGAGCTCCTACGAGCAGTACTTC.

This chain connects TRBV18 to TRBJ1-5; weak D call: TRBD1 (6 bases). V was cut by 6 bases and J by 6 bases, with 15 bases left in between. Looked up from germline, CDR1 is KGHSH and CDR2 is LQKENI. This CDR3 spans 14 amino acids. The CDR3 nucleotides read TGTGCCAGCTCCTCCGACAGGCTTGGTCAGCCCCAGCATTTT. This encodes CASSSDRLGQPQHF.

In this sample, this clonotype turned up once. This sequence may be a read error, since a much larger clone differs from it by one base. This chain connects TRBV11-2 to TRBJ1-2; D uncertain. Per the germline V gene, CDR1 is SGHAT and CDR2 is FQNNGV. Deletions cut 7 bases from V and 4 bases from J, with 13 bases between. The CDR3 has 13 residues. CDR3 amino acids: CASTPAVTYGYTF. The CDR3 DNA reads TGTGCCAGCACCCCAGCAGTAACCTATGGCTACACCTTC.

This clonotype has ten or more counts. The genes are TRBV12-3 or TRBV12-4 and TRBJ2-2, with a possible D match to TRBD2 (7 bases). This CDR3 has 15 amino acids. Trimming removed 7 bases at V and 7 bases at J, with 19 bases between. CDR3 sequence reads: CASNFRGGASGELFF. The DNA for the CDR3 is TGTGCCAGCAATTTCCGTGGGGGGGCCAGCGGGGAGCTGTTTTTT.

This clonotype was detected many times. The gene calls are TRBV13 and TRBJ2-7, with a weak D call TRBD1 (5 bases). Germline values: CDR1 PRHDT, CDR2 FYEKMQ (reference sequence). Trimming took off 0 bases at V and 2 bases at J, with 20 bases between the two ends. The CDR3 sequence is 18 residues long. The CDR3 loop is CASSLGKGWSRIPYEQYF. CDR3 nucleotides: TGTGCCAGCAGCTTAGGCAAGGGGTGGAGTAGGATCCCCTACGAGCAGTACTTC.

The table lists this clonotype with many counts. The V gene is TRBV6-1, the J gene TRBJ2-7; 8 nucleotides line up with TRBD2. CDR3 length: 15 amino acids. CDR1 MNHNS and CDR2 SASEGT come from the germline V gene. The junction had 11 bases not matched to a gene; V was cut back by 6 bases and J by 4 bases. The CDR3, as DNA: TGTGCCAGCAGCCCCGGGAGGGGGGTTATGTACGAGCAGTACTTC. Translated, it gives CASSPGRGVMYEQYF.

In regard to this clonotype: A much more abundant neighbour one base away suggests this may be a read error. The rearrangement joins TRBV6-1 to TRBJ2-7; TRBD2 is a possible D gene (5 bases). Germline CDR1 is MNHNS and CDR2 is SASEGT. This CDR3 has 14 amino acids. The V gene lost 10 bases and the J gene lost 0 bases, with 16 bases spanning the gap. The CDR3 DNA follows: TGTGCCATCCAAAGGACGGGGAGCTCCTACGAGCAGTACTTC. Amino acid sequence: CAIQRTGSSYEQYF.

The sample holds many counts of this clonotype. The chain links TRBV29-1 to TRBJ2-5; TRBD1 aligns across 8 bases. The J segment lost 4 bases and the V segment lost 5 bases, leaving 6 bases of the junction unmatched. The CDR3 is 13 amino acids. Germline CDR1 and CDR2: SQVTM and ANQGSEA. CDR3 amino acids: CSVRTGWRETQYF. The DNA of the CDR3 is TGCAGCGTTCGGACAGGGTGGCGAGAGACCCAGTACTTC.

The table lists this clonotype with many counts. The J gene is TRBJ1-1, the V gene TRBV7-2; 8 bases agree with TRBD1. CDR1 is SGHTA, CDR2 FQGNSA, per germline. V lost 3 bases, J lost 0 bases, and 3 bases stayed unmatched. This CDR3 comprises 15 residues. The CDR3 DNA follows: TGTGCCAGCAGCTTTAGACAGGGGCTGAACACTGAAGCTTTCTTT. Amino acid sequence: CASSFRQGLNTEAFF.